These 24 T cell receptor beta chains originate from one sample sequenced in a study of blood T cell repertoires in COVID-19. This table comes from immunoSEQ multiplex PCR, and its TCRdb copy is limited to in-frame clones, with some not included. The sample yields 90,000 to 140,000 clones, roughly 79% seen once. Sequenced material: peripheral blood. All receptors derive from a woman in her 70s with acute or convalescent COVID-19.

The chain joins TRBV12-1 to TRBJ2-7; the D call TRBD1 from the table was never checked on the DNA. TRBV12-1 is a documented pseudogene. This CDR3 is built from 18 residues. CDR3 sequence: CASSPGTGGPPGCYEQYF. The CDR3 DNA reads TGTGCCAGCAGCCCCGGGACAGGGGGACCTCCAGGTTGCTACGAGCAGTACTTC.

J is TRBJ1-1 and V is TRBV6-1; D might be TRBD1 (6 bases). V shed 1 base and J shed 1 base, with 10 bases lying between them. The CDR3 covers 15 residues. Looked up from germline, CDR1 is MNHNS and CDR2 is SASEGT. CDR3 nucleotides: TGTGCCAGCAGTGAAGGGACAGAGCCGAACACTGAAGCTTTCTTT. This translates into CASSEGTEPNTEAFF.

V and J are TRBV28 and TRBJ2-7, with a possible D match to TRBD2 (6 bases). The germline CDR1 and CDR2 sequences are MDHEN and SYDVKM. Trimming left V 11 bases short and J 4 bases short, with 18 bases between. The CDR3 has 13 residues. The DNA for the CDR3 is TGTGCCTACGGAGGGACGGGGAGATACGAGCAGTACTTC. The encoded protein is CAYGGTGRYEQYF.

The chain combines TRBV27 with TRBJ1-6; 10 nucleotides match TRBD1. Germline CDR1 reads MNHEY; CDR2 reads SMNVEV (reference sequence). J was trimmed by 7 bases and V by 5 bases; bases with no gene match: 5. This CDR3 spans 15 amino acids. The CDR3 loop reads CASSLGQGRNSPLHF. For the CDR3, the DNA is TGTGCCAGCAGTCTGGGACAGGGGCGAAATTCACCCCTCCACTTT.

The chain recombines TRBV27 with TRBJ1-6, with D perhaps matching TRBD1 (5 bases). The V and J ends lost 5 bases and 9 bases respectively, with 17 bases between them. This CDR3 is built from 15 residues. Germline V gives CDR1 MNHEY, CDR2 SMNVEV (reference sequence). This chain's CDR3 is CASSPRTSYSSPLHF. The CDR3 nucleotides read TGTGCCAGCAGTCCTAGGACAAGTTATTCTTCACCCCTCCACTTT.

This chain joins TRBV28 and TRBJ2-5; a possible D gene is TRBD2 (6 bases). The CDR3 contains 13 residues. Trimming took 3 bases from V and 4 from J, leaving 9 bases between them. The V gene's germline CDR1 is MDHEN and CDR2 SYDVKM. The CDR3 is CASSFGGRETQYF. The DNA for the CDR3 is TGTGCCAGCAGTTTTGGGGGGAGAGAGACCCAGTACTTC.

The rearrangement links TRBV6-6 to TRBJ2-1; TRBD1 matches at 9 bases. Germline V gives CDR1 MNHNY, CDR2 SVGAGI (reference sequence). The junction had 4 bases not matched to a gene; V was cut back by 6 bases and J by 7 bases. The CDR3 is 13 amino acids. The CDR3 sequence: CASSYRGRNEQFF. Written as DNA, the CDR3 is TGTGCCAGCAGCTACAGGGGGCGGAATGAGCAGTTCTTC.

This clone was detected only once. V is TRBV5-4 and J is TRBJ1-1; D ambiguous. The CDR3 totals 13 residues. V was pared by 6 bases and J by 6 bases, with 15 bases between. Germline CDR1 SGHNT, CDR2 YYREEE (reference sequence). This chain's CDR3 is CASNPGGRPEAFF. CDR3 nucleotides: TGTGCCAGCAACCCGGGAGGGAGGCCTGAAGCTTTCTTT.

The chain couples TRBV4-3 to TRBJ2-3; 9 bases align to TRBD2. V shed 0 bases, J shed 4 bases, and the junction held 5 bases outside the gene matches. Germline-derived CDR1 and CDR2 are LGHNA and YSLEER. The CDR3 consists of 16 residues. The chain's CDR3 is CASSQEPAGGADTQYF. In DNA form, the CDR3 reads TGCGCCAGCAGCCAAGAGCCAGCGGGAGGCGCAGATACGCAGTATTTT.

This chain links TRBV7-2 with TRBJ1-6; no clear D gene. CDR1 SGHTA and CDR2 FQGNSA come from the germline V gene. The CDR3 has 15 amino acids. Trimming left V 0 bases short and J 6 bases short, with 9 bases between. The CDR3 sequence is CASSLAGPPNSPLHF. The CDR3 DNA reads as TGTGCCAGCAGCTTAGCTGGCCCCCCTAATTCACCCCTCCACTTT. The full variable domain, in which reference TRBV7-2 and TRBJ1-6 provide the parts outside the CDR3, is GAGVSQSPSNKVTEKGKDVELRCDPISGHTALYWYRQSLGQGLEFLIYFQGNSAPDKSGLPSDRFSAERTGGSVSTLTIQRTQQEDSAVYLCASSLAGPPNSPLHFGNGTRLTVT.

The chain joins TRBV20-1 to TRBJ2-7; possible D gene TRBD1, 5 bases. The germline V and J ends were trimmed by 3 bases and 3 bases, with 12 bases remaining between them. The CDR3 loop spans 13 amino acids. From germline, CDR1 is DFQATT and CDR2 SNEGSKA (reference sequence). The CDR3 here is CSASTGANYEQYF. The CDR3 DNA follows: TGCAGTGCTAGTACAGGTGCGAACTACGAGCAGTACTTC.

This clone showed up many times. V and J are TRBV7-9 and TRBJ1-2, with 8 bases that match TRBD1. Germline V lookup: CDR1 SEHNR, CDR2 FQNEAQ (reference sequence). This CDR3 has 13 amino acids. V was clipped by 6 bases and J by 3 bases; unmatched bases: 3. The CDR3 nucleotides are TGTGCCAGCAGTGGGGACAGGTACTATGGCTACACCTTC. It codes for CASSGDRYYGYTF.

The sample holds one count of this clone. The chain has TRBV27 and TRBJ1-4; D is undetermined. The CDR3 contains 16 residues. Germline-derived CDR1 and CDR2 are MNHEY and SMNVEV (reference sequence). Trimming took 1 base from V and 5 from J, leaving 14 bases between them. The CDR3 DNA reads as TGTGCCAGCAGTTTATTGAATTTTGGCAGAAATGAAAAACTGTTTTTT. This gives the protein CASSLLNFGRNEKLFF.

J is TRBJ2-1 and V is TRBV19; TRBD2 agrees at 13 bases. CDR3 size: 18 residues. J lost 8 bases, V lost 3 bases, and 13 bases had no gene match. Germline CDR1 reads LNHDA; CDR2 reads SQIVND (reference sequence). CDR3 sequence (DNA): TGTGCCAGTAGTATGAGCAGACTAGCGGGAGGCCTTGTGCATGAGCAGTTCTTC. Protein product: CASSMSRLAGGLVHEQFF.

The chain has TRBV29-1 and TRBJ2-3; D uncertain. Deletions cut 8 bases from V and 7 bases from J, with 16 bases between. The germline CDR1 and CDR2 sequences are SQVTM and ANQGSEA. The CDR3 totals 12 residues. CDR3 bases: TGCAGCTCCCGGTTCATAGAAAATACGCAGTATTTT. This codes for CSSRFIENTQYF.

The chain combines TRBV19 with TRBJ1-2, with 7 bases aligning to TRBD1. Germline CDR1 and CDR2: LNHDA and SQIVND (reference sequence). After removal of 7 bases from V and 7 bases from J, the junction contained 6 bases not matched to a gene. The CDR3 sequence is 12 residues long. The CDR3 DNA sequence: TGTGCCAGTACCACAGGGGCTGCTGGCTACACCTTC. As protein: CASTTGAAGYTF.

The chain uses TRBV2 and TRBJ1-2, with 7 bases fitting TRBD1. Germline CDR1 is SNHLY and CDR2 is FYNNEI. The CDR3 length is 14 residues. V lost 6 bases and J lost 8; bases outside the gene matches: 12. The CDR3: CASSVDREVSGYTF. The CDR3 nucleotides are TGTGCCAGCAGCGTCGACAGGGAAGTCAGCGGCTACACCTTC.

This chain links TRBV19 with TRBJ1-1, with D unclear. Germline V CDR1 and CDR2: LNHDA, SQIVND (reference sequence). Trimming removed 0 bases from V and 3 bases from J, with 8 bases in between. This CDR3 is built from 14 residues. As DNA, the CDR3 is TGTGCCAGTAGTATAGATCTGAGCTACACTGAAGCTTTCTTT. Its protein is CASSIDLSYTEAFF.

The V and J genes are TRBV9 and TRBJ1-1; D is possibly TRBD1 (6 bases). This CDR3 comprises 13 residues. V lost 5 bases and J lost 3, with 11 bases in between. From germline, CDR1 is SGDLS and CDR2 YYNGEE. The CDR3, as DNA: TGTGCCAGCAGTCAGGGGCTCGACACTGAAGCTTTCTTT. This encodes CASSQGLDTEAFF.

Concerning this clone: This sample also contains other DNA sequences that code for the same CDR3. V and J are TRBV5-4 and TRBJ2-1, with D possibly being TRBD1 (6 bases). The CDR3 is made up of 15 amino acids. V lost 4 bases and J lost 0, with 11 bases in between. The germline gives CDR1 SGHNT, CDR2 YYREEE (reference sequence). This CDR3 is CASSPDRSSYNEQFF. The CDR3 region has the DNA TGTGCCAGCAGCCCAGACAGGAGCTCCTACAATGAGCAGTTCTTC. Variable domain in full (rest from reference TRBV5-4 and TRBJ2-1): ETGVTQSPTHLIKTRGQQVTLRCSSQSGHNTVSWYQQALGQGPQFIFQYYREEENGRGNFPPRFSGLQFPNYSSELNVNALELDDSALYLCASSPDRSSYNEQFFGPGTRLTVL.

This clone was picked up one time. The rearrangement links TRBV7-2 to TRBJ1-5, with 7 bases lining up with TRBD1. This CDR3 is built from 13 residues. With 1 base clipped from V and 8 bases from J, the junction kept 2 bases outside the gene matches. Germline assignment: CDR1 SGHTA and CDR2 FQGNSA. The CDR3 is CASSLDRGEPQHF. CDR3 coding DNA: TGTGCCAGCAGCTTAGACAGGGGAGAGCCCCAGCATTTT.

DNA for the CDR3: TGCGCCAGCAGCCAAGGACGCGGGGGCTACACCTTC. Its protein is CASSQGRGGYTF. The chain employs TRBV4-1 and TRBJ1-2; D unclear. The V and J ends lost 1 base and 8 bases respectively, with 8 bases between them. Germline V gives CDR1 MGHRA, CDR2 YSYEKL. The CDR3 runs 12 residues.

The chain employs TRBV4-2 and TRBJ1-3; D might be TRBD1 (6 bases). This CDR3 region has 14 residues. Trimming shortened V by 4 bases and J by 8 bases, and 15 bases separated the two germline ends. CDR1 LGHNA and CDR2 YNFKEQ come from the germline V gene. CDR3 sequence: CASSLGQSRDTIYF. CDR3 DNA: TGTGCCAGCAGCCTCGGACAGTCGAGGGACACCATATATTTT.

The chain carries TRBV2 and TRBJ2-3; 11 bases map to TRBD1. The CDR3 length is 16 residues. Germline V lookup: CDR1 SNHLY, CDR2 FYNNEI. V trimming: 7 bases; J trimming: 2 bases; junction bases outside the gene matches: 8. The CDR3 region is CASTVGQGALTDTQYF. The DNA for the CDR3 is TGTGCCAGCACTGTCGGACAGGGGGCCCTCACAGATACGCAGTATTTT.